The rows below give T cell receptor beta chains drawn from one sample of a study of blood T cell repertoires in COVID-19. Produced via immunoSEQ multiplex PCR; TCRdb's table is partial and in-frame only. The sample yields approximately 75,000 clones, approximately 91% seen once. The sequenced sample was peripheral blood. These receptors were obtained from a man between 50 and 59 years old with acute or convalescent COVID-19. Each CDR3 is given with its conserved first and last residue. D genes are given only for firm matches. A row's size may be missing; if present it is once, few, many or a size class.

V gene	J gene	clone size	D gene	CDR3 DNA	CDR3 protein
TRBV30	TRBJ1-3	.	.	TGTGCCTGGCTTATCCCGGGGTCTGGAAACACCATATATTTT	CAWLIPGSGNTIYF
TRBV18	TRBJ1-2	.	.	TGTGCCAGCTCAACAACAGGGAACGGGTATGGCTACACCTTC	CASSTTGNGYGYTF
TRBV2	TRBJ1-3	.	.	TGTGCCAGCAGCGAGGCAGGGGTTGGAAACACCATATATTTT	CASSEAGVGNTIYF
TRBV5-4	TRBJ2-7	few	.	TGTGCCAGCAGCCTACAGGGTTCCTACGAGCAGTACTTC	CASSLQGSYEQYF
TRBV30	TRBJ2-3	.	.	TGTGCCTGGAGTCTTTATAAAGATACGCAGTATTTT	CAWSLYKDTQYF
TRBV14	TRBJ2-2	.	.	TGTGCCAGCAGCCTATACACCGGGGAGCTGTTTTTT	CASSLYTGELFF
TRBV10-1	TRBJ2-3	.	.	TGCGCCAGCAGTGAGTCGGGGGCAGGGGGGGATACGCAGTATTTT	CASSESGAGGDTQYF
TRBV7-9	TRBJ1-3	.	.	TGTGCCAGCAGCCCCTCCGGGGGGCAAGGAAACACCATATATTTT	CASSPSGGQGNTIYF
TRBV15	TRBJ1-6	.	TRBD1	TGTGCCACCAGCTTGGGACAGGGCGAGACACCCCTCCACTTT	CATSLGQGETPLHF
TRBV5-1	TRBJ1-3	few	.	TGCGCCAGCAGCCCCGCCGGAGAAAACACCATATATTTT	CASSPAGENTIYF
TRBV9	TRBJ2-2	.	.	TGTGCCAGCGGGAGGACGGACACCGGGGAGCTGTTTTTT	CASGRTDTGELFF
TRBV5-6	TRBJ1-2	.	TRBD1	TGTGCCAGCAGCTTGGTGGGACAGAGCTCTGGCTACACCTTC	CASSLVGQSSGYTF
TRBV27	TRBJ1-1	.	TRBD1	TGTGCCAGCAGTTTAAACTCCGGGACAGGGGGAAGGGGAGCTTTCTTT	CASSLNSGTGGRGAFF
TRBV3-1/TRBV3-2	TRBJ2-7	.	.	TGTGCCAGCAGCCGTAGCCCCGGGAACTACGAGCAGTACTTC	CASSRSPGNYEQYF
TRBV7-9	TRBJ1-4	.	.	TGTGCCAGCAGCCAGGTCGTCGGTGAAAAACTGTTTTTT	CASSQVVGEKLFF
TRBV3-1/TRBV3-2	TRBJ1-3	.	TRBD1	TGTGCCAGCAGCCAAGGGGACAGGGGGCCTTTTTCTGGAAACACCATATATTTT	CASSQGDRGPFSGNTIYF
TRBV30	TRBJ1-2	.	TRBD1	TGTGCCTGGAGTGAGGACAGGGTGGGTGGCTACACCTTC	CAWSEDRVGGYTF
TRBV4-2	TRBJ1-5	.	TRBD1	TGTGCCAGCAGCCCTGGGACAGGGGAAAGAGACAATCAGCCCCAGCATTTT	CASSPGTGERDNQPQHF
TRBV5-1	TRBJ1-3	once	.	TGCGCCAGCAGCTTTGGCCCCAGCTCTGGAAACACCATATATTTT	CASSFGPSSGNTIYF
TRBV27	TRBJ2-1	.	TRBD1	TGTGCCAGCAGTTTCGTGGGACAGAACCTCTACAATGAGCAGTTCTTC	CASSFVGQNLYNEQFF
TRBV2	TRBJ1-5	.	TRBD1	TGTGCCAGCAGTGAGGACAGGGAGGTTATTCAGCCCCAGCATTTT	CASSEDREVIQPQHF
TRBV28	TRBJ1-1	.	TRBD1	TGTGCCAGCAGTTACCGGGACAGGGTCTCCGGAGCTTTCTTT	CASSYRDRVSGAFF
TRBV10-3	TRBJ2-7	.	TRBD2	TGTGCCATCTCCGCTGGGGCTAGCGGGGGGGCCGTATACGAGCAGTACTTC	CAISAGASGGAVYEQYF
TRBV7-8	TRBJ2-3	.	.	TGTGCCAGCAGCTTAGGGGACTGGGTCACAGATACGCAGTATTTT	CASSLGDWVTDTQYF
TRBV11-2	TRBJ1-1	.	.	TGTGCCAGCAGCCCAGATACAGGGAATGAAGCTTTCTTT	CASSPDTGNEAFF
TRBV7-2	TRBJ2-7	.	.	TGTGCCAGCAGCCTAGCGGGACAGGGCTACGAGCAGTACTTC	CASSLAGQGYEQYF
TRBV5-6	TRBJ2-7	once	.	TGTGCCAGCAGCTTAGGACAGGGAGGGTACGAGCAGTACTTC	CASSLGQGGYEQYF
TRBV12-5	TRBJ2-7	.	TRBD1	TGTGCTAGTGGTTTTGGACCGGGACAGGAAGCCTACGAGCAGTACTTC	CASGFGPGQEAYEQYF
TRBV7-3	TRBJ2-7	.	TRBD1	TGTGCCAGCAGCTTAGAGACAGGGGTCTACGAGCAGTACTTC	CASSLETGVYEQYF
TRBV7-3	TRBJ2-3	.	TRBD1	TGTGCCAGCAGCGTACACGAACAGGGGGCAGAAAGCACAGATACGCAGTATTTT	CASSVHEQGAESTDTQYF
TRBV30	TRBJ1-5	.	.	TGTGCCTGGAGTCCCGGACACAGCAATCAGCCCCAGCATTTT	CAWSPGHSNQPQHF
TRBV10-3	TRBJ2-7	few	.	TGTGCCATCAGTGAGTCGAGCCAGGGGAACGAGCAGTACTTC	CAISESSQGNEQYF
TRBV12-5	TRBJ1-6	.	TRBD1	TGTGCTAGTGGGGACCGGGACAGTAATTCACCCCTCCACTTT	CASGDRDSNSPLHF
TRBV12-3/TRBV12-4	TRBJ2-2	.	.	TGTGCCAGCAGCCCCCGCGGGGAGCTGTTTTTT	CASSPRGELFF
TRBV5-4	TRBJ2-2	once	TRBD1	TGTGCCAGCAGCCCGACACAGGGGATTCTAGGCGGGGAGCTGTTTTTT	CASSPTQGILGGELFF
TRBV7-9	TRBJ2-7	.	TRBD1	TGTGCCAGCAGCCCGGGGACAGGGTACTACGAGCAGTACTTC	CASSPGTGYYEQYF
TRBV28	TRBJ1-5	.	TRBD1	TGTGCCAGCAGTTCCGGACAGGGAAATCAGCCCCAGCATTTT	CASSSGQGNQPQHF